What follows are 2 T cell receptor beta chains derived from one specimen sequenced in a study of molecular identifiers for immune sequencing clone quantification. A single record per CDR3 protein comes from TCRdb applying MiXCR to the PCR reads. The data contain 400,000 to 600,000 distinct CDR3 sequences, 25% of them singletons. The source material was naive CD8+ T cells from blood, with Jurkat cell RNA spiked in. Regarding subset: FACS-sorted CD8+CD4-CCR7+CD45RA+ naive T cells. The receptors shown here come from a human donor in good health. Some libraries in this study had Jurkat cell RNA spiked in.

This clonotype was observed at least ten times. This sequence joins TRBV4-3 and TRBJ2-3; tentatively, D is TRBD2 (5 bases). This CDR3 has 15 residues. The V end was cut by 0 bases, the J end by 7 bases, with 14 bases between. CDR1 and CDR2 (germline): LGHNA, YSLEER. CDR3 sequence (DNA): TGCGCCAGCAGCCAAGATTCTACGCGAGGGCATACGCAGTATTTT. This codes for CASSQDSTRGHTQYF.

V gene TRBV7-8 combines with J gene TRBJ2-5; tentatively, D is TRBD2 (8 bases). The ends were cut back, 5 bases at V and 5 bases at J, with 18 bases in the middle. Germline V gene lookup returns CDR1 SGHVS and CDR2 FQNEAQ. The CDR3 is 15 residues long. CDR3 sequence: CASSTREGARETQYF. The CDR3 DNA reads TGTGCCAGCAGCACCCGGGAGGGGGCAAGGGAGACCCAGTACTTC.